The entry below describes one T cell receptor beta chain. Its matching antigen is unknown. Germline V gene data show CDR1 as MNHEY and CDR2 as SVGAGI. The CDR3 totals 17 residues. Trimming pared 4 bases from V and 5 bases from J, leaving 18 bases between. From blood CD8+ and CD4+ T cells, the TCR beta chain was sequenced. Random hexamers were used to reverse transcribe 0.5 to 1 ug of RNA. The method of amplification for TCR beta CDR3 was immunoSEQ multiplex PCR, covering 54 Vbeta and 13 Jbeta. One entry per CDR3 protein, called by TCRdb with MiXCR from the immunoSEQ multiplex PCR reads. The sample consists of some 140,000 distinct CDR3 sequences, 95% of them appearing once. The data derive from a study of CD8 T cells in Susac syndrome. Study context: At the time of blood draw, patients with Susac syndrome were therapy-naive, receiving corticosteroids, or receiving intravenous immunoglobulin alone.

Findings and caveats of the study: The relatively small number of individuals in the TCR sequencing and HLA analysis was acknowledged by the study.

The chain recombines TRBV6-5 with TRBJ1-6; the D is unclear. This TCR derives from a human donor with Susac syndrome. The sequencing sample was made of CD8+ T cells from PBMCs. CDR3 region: CASSSSVEVPHNSPLHF. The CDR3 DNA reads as TGTGCCAGCAGTTCAAGCGTCGAGGTACCGCATAATTCACCCCTCCACTTT.